The 5 T cell receptor beta chains listed next were all sequenced from one sample in a study of cytomegalovirus exposure and HLA in healthy donors. In the PCR, 60 Vbeta and 13 Jbeta primers were used. The assay was immunoSEQ multiplex PCR, and TCRdb's table has in-frame clones only and misses some. The sample contains about 94,000 clones, more than 75% of which appear only once. Specimen: PBMCs. The receptor set was obtained from a woman aged 60-75 years in good health and CMV-seronegative.

The J gene is TRBJ2-3, the V gene TRBV10-3, with a tentative D call TRBD2 (6 bases). CDR3 length equals 15 residues. Germline V gene lookup returns CDR1 ENHRY and CDR2 SYGVKD. Trimming stripped 4 bases from V and 0 bases from J, with 11 bases between. The CDR3 loop is CAISVRGASTDTQYF. DNA of the CDR3: TGTGCCATCAGTGTTCGCGGGGCGAGCACAGATACGCAGTATTTT.

The chain carries TRBV6-5 and TRBJ2-5; TRBD1 matches at 9 bases. Germline V gene data show CDR1 as MNHEY and CDR2 as SVGAGI. The CDR3 runs to 13 residues. V shed 4 bases and J 7 bases; nucleotides not matched to a gene: 4. The CDR3 DNA reads TGTGCCAGCAGTTTGTCGACAGGGGGGACCCAGTACTTC. Protein product: CASSLSTGGTQYF.

The CDR3 protein is CASSQGRGPKMGYTF. The CDR3 DNA follows: TGCGCCAGCAGCCAAGGGAGGGGCCCAAAGATGGGCTACACCTTC. This chain connects TRBV4-3 to TRBJ1-2, with D possibly TRBD1 on 5 matching bases. From germline, CDR1 is LGHNA and CDR2 YSLEER. The CDR3 covers 15 residues. V was trimmed by 1 base and J by 8 bases, leaving 17 bases between them.

The chain carries TRBV28 and TRBJ1-1; D is perhaps TRBD1 (5 bases). Trimming left V 3 bases short and J 1 base short, with 9 bases between. Germline V gene lookup returns CDR1 MDHEN and CDR2 SYDVKM. CDR3 size: 14 residues. Here the CDR3 DNA reads TGTGCCAGCAGTTTTCCGACAGCGAACACTGAAGCTTTCTTT. Residues: CASSFPTANTEAFF. Variable domain in full (rest from reference TRBV28 and TRBJ1-1): DVKVTQSSRYLVKRTGEKVFLECVQDMDHENMFWYRQDPGLGLRLIYFSYDVKMKEKGDIPEGYSVSREKKERFSLILESASTNQTSMYLCASSFPTANTEAFFGQGTRLTVV.

The rearrangement uses TRBV5-6 and TRBJ1-6; D is undetermined. The CDR3 extends over 13 amino acids. Deletions cut 7 bases from V and 4 bases from J, with 9 bases between. Germline lookup yields CDR1 SGHDT and CDR2 YYEEEE. CDR3 sequence: CASGFGYNSPLHF. CDR3 DNA: TGTGCCAGCGGTTTCGGGTATAATTCACCCCTCCACTTT.